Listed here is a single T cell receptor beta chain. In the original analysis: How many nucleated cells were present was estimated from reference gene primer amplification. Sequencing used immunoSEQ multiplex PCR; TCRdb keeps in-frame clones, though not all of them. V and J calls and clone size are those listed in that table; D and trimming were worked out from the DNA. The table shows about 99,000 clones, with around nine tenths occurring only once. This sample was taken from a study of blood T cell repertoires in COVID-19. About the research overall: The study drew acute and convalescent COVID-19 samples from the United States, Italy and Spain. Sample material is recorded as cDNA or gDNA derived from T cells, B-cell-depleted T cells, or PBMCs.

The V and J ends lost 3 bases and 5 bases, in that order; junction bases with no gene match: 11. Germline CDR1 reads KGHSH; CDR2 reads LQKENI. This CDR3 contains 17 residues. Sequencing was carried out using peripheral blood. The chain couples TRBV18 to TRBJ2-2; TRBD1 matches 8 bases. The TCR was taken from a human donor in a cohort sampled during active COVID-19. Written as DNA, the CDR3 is TGTGCCAGCTCACCCGGAACCGGGACAGGACGAACCGGGGAGCTGTTTTTT. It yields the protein CASSPGTGTGRTGELFF.